This TCR beta chain originates from a study of T cell clonotyping in hematopoietic cell transplantation. Study results and caveats: Few recipient clonotypes overlapped donors; over 95% were de novo at given depth.

Regarding time point: recipient sample about 28 days before transplant, after cytoreduction. The length of the CDR3 is 12 residues. Trimming took off 10 bases at V and 8 bases at J, with 17 bases between the two ends. Points on this clone: Its antigen is currently unknown.

Only in-frame clones appear in the TCRdb table, and some are missing; sequencing was by immunoSEQ multiplex PCR. The profile shows roughly 80,000 clones, approximately 95% of them singletons. This sequence originates from a woman between 50 and 59 years old with acute myeloid leukemia. Some clones in this sample may be carry-over from other donors' samples. The chain employs TRBV6-7 and TRBJ1-1; D is ambiguous. TRBV6-7 is treated as an ORF (open reading frame) with a function not yet certain. The sample here was peripheral blood mononuclear cells, taken before stem cell transplant. The CDR3 DNA reads TGTGCCATCGAACGGGTTTCTCCCGAAGCTTTCTTT. It translates to CAIERVSPEAFF.